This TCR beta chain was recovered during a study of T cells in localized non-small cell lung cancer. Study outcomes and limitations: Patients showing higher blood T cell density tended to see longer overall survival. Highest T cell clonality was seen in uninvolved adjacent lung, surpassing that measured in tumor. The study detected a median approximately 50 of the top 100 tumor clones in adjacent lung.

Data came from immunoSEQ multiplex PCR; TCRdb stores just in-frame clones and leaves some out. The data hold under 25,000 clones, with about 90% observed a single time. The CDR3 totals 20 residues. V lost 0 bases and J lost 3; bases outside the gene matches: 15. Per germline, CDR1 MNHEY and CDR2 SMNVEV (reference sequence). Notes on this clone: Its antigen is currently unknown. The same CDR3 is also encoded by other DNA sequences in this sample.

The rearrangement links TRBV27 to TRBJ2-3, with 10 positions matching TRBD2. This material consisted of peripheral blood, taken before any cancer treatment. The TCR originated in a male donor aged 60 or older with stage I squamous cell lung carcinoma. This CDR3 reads CASSLSWLAGGGVGTDTQYF. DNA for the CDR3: TGTGCCAGCAGTTTATCGTGGTTAGCGGGAGGAGGGGTGGGGACAGATACGCAGTATTTT.